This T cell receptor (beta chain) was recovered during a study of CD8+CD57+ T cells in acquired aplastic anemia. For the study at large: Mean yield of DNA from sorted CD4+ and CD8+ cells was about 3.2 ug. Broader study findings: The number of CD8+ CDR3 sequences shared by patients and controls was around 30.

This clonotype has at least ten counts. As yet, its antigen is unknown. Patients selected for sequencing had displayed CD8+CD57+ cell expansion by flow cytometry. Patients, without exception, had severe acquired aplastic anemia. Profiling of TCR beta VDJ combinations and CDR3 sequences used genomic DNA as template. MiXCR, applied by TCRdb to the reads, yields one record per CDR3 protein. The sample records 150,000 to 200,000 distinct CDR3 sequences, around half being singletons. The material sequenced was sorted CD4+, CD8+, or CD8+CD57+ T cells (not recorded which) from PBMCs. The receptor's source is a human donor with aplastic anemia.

The CDR3 DNA follows: TGTGCCAGCAGCCACGACGAGCAGTACTTC. Amino acid sequence: CASSHDEQYF. The chain combines TRBV7-9 with TRBJ2-7; no clear D gene. Trimming removed 5 bases from V and 5 bases from J, with 4 bases in between. The CDR3 contains 10 residues. CDR1 is SEHNR and CDR2 is FQNEAQ in the germline V gene (reference sequence).